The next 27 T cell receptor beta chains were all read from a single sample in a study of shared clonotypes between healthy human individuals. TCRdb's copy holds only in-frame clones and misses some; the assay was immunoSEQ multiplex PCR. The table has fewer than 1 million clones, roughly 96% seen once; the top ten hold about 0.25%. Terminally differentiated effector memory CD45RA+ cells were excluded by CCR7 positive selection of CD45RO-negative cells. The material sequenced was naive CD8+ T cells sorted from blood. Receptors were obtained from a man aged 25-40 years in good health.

DNA of the CDR3: TGTGCCAGCAGCTTAGGGACAGGCGCCTACGAGCAGTACTTC. This codes for CASSLGTGAYEQYF. This chain joins TRBV7-8 and TRBJ2-7; 7 bases are a match to TRBD1. After removal of 1 base from V and 2 bases from J, the junction contained 2 bases not matched to a gene. There are 14 residues in the CDR3. Germline V CDR1 and CDR2: SGHVS, FQNEAQ.

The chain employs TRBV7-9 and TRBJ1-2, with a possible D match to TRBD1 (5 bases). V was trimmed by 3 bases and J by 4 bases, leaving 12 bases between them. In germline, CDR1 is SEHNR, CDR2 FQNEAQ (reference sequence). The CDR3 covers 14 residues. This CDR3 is CASSFQGLVYGYTF. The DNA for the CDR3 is TGTGCCAGCAGCTTCCAGGGCTTGGTCTATGGCTACACCTTC.

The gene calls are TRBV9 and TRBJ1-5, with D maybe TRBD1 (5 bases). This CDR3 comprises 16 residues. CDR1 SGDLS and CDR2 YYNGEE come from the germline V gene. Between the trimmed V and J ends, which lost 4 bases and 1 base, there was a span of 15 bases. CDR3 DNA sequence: TGTGCCAGCAGCTCCGAAGCGGGGGGGAGCAATCAGCCCCAGCATTTT. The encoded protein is CASSSEAGGSNQPQHF.

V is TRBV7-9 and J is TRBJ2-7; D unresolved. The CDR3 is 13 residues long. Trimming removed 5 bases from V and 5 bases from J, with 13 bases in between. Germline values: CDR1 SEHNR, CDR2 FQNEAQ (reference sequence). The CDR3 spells CASSPPDGHEQYF. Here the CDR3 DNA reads TGTGCCAGCAGCCCCCCGGACGGCCACGAGCAGTACTTC. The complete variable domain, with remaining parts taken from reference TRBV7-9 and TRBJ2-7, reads DTGVSQNPRHKITKRGQNVTFRCDPISEHNRLYWYRQTLGQGPEFLTYFQNEAQLEKSRLLSDRFSAERPKGSFSTLEIQRTEQGDSAMYLCASSPPDGHEQYFGPGTRLTVT.

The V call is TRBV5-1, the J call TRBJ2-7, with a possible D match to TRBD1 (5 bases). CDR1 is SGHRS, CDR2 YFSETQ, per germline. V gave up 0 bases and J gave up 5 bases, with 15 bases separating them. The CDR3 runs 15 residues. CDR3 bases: TGCGCCAGCAGCTTGGAGGGGTGGGCTATTCACGAGCAGTACTTC. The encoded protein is CASSLEGWAIHEQYF. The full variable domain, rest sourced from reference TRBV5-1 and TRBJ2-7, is KAGVTQTPRYLIKTRGQQVTLSCSPISGHRSVSWYQQTPGQGLQFLFEYFSETQRNKGNFPGRFSGRQFSNSRSEMNVSTLELGDSALYLCASSLEGWAIHEQYFGPGTRLTVT.

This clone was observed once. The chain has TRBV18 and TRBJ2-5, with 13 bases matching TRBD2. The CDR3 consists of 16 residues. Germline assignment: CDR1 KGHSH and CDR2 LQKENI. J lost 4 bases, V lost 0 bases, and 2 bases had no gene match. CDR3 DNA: TGTGCCAGCTCACCACCGACTAGCGGGAGGTCAGAGACCCAGTACTTC. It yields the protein CASSPPTSGRSETQYF. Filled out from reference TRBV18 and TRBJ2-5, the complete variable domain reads NAGVMQNPRHLVRRRGQEARLRCSPMKGHSHVYWYRQLPEEGLKFMVYLQKENIIDESGMPKERFSAEFPKEGPSILRIQQVVRGDSAAYFCASSPPTSGRSETQYFGPGTRLLVL.

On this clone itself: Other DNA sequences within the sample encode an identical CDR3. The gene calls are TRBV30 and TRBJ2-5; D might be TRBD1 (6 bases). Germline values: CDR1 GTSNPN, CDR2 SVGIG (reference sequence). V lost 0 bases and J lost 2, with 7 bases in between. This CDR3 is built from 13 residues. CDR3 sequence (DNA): TGTGCCTGGAGTGTGGGGGCGCAAGAGACCCAGTACTTC. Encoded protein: CAWSVGAQETQYF.

The CDR3 DNA is TGCAGCGCAGAACTAGCGGACCACAATGAGCAGTTCTTC. Protein product: CSAELADHNEQFF. The chain couples TRBV29-1 to TRBJ2-1; 8 nucleotides align to TRBD2. Trimming cost V 7 bases and J 5 bases; bases outside gene matches: 7. The CDR3 has 13 amino acids. Germline V gene data show CDR1 as SQVTM and CDR2 as ANQGSEA.

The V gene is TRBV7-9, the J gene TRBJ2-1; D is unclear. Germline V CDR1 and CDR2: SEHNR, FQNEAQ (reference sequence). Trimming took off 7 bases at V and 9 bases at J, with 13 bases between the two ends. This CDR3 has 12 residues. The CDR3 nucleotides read TGTGCCAGCACCTCCTTTGTTGGTGAGCAGTTCTTC. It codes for CASTSFVGEQFF. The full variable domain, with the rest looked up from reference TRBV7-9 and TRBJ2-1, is DTGVSQNPRHKITKRGQNVTFRCDPISEHNRLYWYRQTLGQGPEFLTYFQNEAQLEKSRLLSDRFSAERPKGSFSTLEIQRTEQGDSAMYLCASTSFVGEQFFGPGTRLTVL.

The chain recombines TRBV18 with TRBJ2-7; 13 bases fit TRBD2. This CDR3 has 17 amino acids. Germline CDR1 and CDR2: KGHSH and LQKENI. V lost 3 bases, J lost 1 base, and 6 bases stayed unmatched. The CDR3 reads CASSPGTSGISSYEQYF. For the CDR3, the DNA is TGTGCCAGCTCACCCGGGACTAGCGGGATAAGTTCCTACGAGCAGTACTTC. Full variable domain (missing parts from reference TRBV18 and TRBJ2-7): NAGVMQNPRHLVRRRGQEARLRCSPMKGHSHVYWYRQLPEEGLKFMVYLQKENIIDESGMPKERFSAEFPKEGPSILRIQQVVRGDSAAYFCASSPGTSGISSYEQYFGPGTRLTVT.

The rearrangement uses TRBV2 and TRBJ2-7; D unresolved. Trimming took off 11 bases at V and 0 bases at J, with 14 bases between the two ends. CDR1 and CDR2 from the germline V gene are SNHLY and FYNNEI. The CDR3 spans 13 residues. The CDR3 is CAYNQENSYEQYF. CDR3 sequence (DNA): TGTGCCTATAATCAGGAGAACTCCTACGAGCAGTACTTC.

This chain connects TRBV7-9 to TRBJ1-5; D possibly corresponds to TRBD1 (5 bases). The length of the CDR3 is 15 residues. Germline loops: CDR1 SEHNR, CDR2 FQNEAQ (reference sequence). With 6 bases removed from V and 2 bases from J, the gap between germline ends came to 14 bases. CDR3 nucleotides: TGTGCCAGCAGTCCAGCCAGGGACGGCAATCAGCCCCAGCATTTT. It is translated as CASSPARDGNQPQHF. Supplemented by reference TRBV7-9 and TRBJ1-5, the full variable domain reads DTGVSQNPRHKITKRGQNVTFRCDPISEHNRLYWYRQTLGQGPEFLTYFQNEAQLEKSRLLSDRFSAERPKGSFSTLEIQRTEQGDSAMYLCASSPARDGNQPQHFGDGTRLSIL.

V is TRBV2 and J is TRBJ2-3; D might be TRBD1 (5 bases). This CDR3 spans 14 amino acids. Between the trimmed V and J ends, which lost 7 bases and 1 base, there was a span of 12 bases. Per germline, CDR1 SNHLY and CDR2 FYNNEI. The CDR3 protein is CASITGHRTDTQYF. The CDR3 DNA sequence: TGTGCCAGCATCACAGGCCACCGCACAGATACGCAGTATTTT. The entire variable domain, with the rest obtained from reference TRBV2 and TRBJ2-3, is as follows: EPEVTQTPSHQVTQMGQEVILRCVPISNHLYFYWYRQILGQKVEFLVSFYNNEISEKSEIFDDQFSVERPDGSNFTLKIRSTKLEDSAMYFCASITGHRTDTQYFGPGTRLTVL.

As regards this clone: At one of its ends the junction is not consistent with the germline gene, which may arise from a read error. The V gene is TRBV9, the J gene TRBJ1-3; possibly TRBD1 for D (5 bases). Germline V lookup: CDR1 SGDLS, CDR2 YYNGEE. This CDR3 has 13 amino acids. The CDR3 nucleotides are TGTGCCAGCTCCGCAGGGTCTGAAAACACCATATATTTT. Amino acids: CASSAGSENTIYF.

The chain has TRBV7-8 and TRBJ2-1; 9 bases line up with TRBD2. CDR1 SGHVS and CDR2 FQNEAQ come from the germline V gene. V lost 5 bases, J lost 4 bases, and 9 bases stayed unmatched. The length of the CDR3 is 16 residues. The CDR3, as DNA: TGTGCCAGCAGCCCGTATAGCGGGAGCCTATACAATGAGCAGTTCTTC. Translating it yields CASSPYSGSLYNEQFF. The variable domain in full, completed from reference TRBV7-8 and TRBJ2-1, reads GAGVSQSPRYKVAKRGQDVALRCDPISGHVSLFWYQQALGQGPEFLTYFQNEAQLDKSGLPSDRFFAERPEGSVSTLKIQRTQQEDSAVYLCASSPYSGSLYNEQFFGPGTRLTVL.

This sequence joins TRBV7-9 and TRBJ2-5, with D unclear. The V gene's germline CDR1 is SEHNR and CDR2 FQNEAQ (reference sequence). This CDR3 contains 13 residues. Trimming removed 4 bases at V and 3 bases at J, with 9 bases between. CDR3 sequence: CASSSPVEETQYF. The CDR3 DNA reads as TGTGCCAGCAGCTCTCCGGTTGAAGAGACCCAGTACTTC.

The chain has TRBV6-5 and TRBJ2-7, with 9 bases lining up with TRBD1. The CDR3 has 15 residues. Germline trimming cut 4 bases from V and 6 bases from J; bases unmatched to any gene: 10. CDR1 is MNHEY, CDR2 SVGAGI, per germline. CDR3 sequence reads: CASSSRTGAWSEQYF. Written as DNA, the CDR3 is TGTGCCAGCAGTTCTAGGACAGGGGCGTGGAGCGAGCAGTACTTC.

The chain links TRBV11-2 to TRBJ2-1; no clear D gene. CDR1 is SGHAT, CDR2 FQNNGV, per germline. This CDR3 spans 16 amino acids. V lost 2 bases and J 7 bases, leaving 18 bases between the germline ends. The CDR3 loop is CASSLNSGVILNEQFF. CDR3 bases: TGTGCCAGCAGCTTAAACTCTGGGGTTATATTAAATGAGCAGTTCTTC.

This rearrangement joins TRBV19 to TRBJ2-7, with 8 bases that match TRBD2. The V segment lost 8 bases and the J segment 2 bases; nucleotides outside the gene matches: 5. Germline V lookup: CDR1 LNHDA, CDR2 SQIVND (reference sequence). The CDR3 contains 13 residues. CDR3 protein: CASSGTRPYEQYF. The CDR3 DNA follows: TGTGCCAGTTCCGGGACTAGACCCTACGAGCAGTACTTC.

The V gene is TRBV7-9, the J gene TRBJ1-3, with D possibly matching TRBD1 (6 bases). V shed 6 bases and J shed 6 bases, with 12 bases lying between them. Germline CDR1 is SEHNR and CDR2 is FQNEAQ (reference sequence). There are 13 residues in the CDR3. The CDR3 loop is CASRTGKTNTIYF. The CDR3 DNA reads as TGTGCCAGCAGAACAGGGAAAACAAACACCATATATTTT.

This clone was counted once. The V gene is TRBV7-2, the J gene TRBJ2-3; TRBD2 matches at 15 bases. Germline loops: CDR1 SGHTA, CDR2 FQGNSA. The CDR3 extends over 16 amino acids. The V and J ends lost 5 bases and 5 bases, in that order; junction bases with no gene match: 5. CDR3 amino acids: CASSLGLAGGGDTQYF. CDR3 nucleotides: TGTGCCAGCAGCCTCGGACTAGCGGGAGGGGGAGATACGCAGTATTTT.

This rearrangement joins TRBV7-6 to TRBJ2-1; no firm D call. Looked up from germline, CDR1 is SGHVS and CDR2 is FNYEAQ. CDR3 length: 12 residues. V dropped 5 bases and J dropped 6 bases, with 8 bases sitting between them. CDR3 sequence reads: CASSARPNEQFF. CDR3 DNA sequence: TGTGCCAGCAGCGCCCGTCCCAATGAGCAGTTCTTC.

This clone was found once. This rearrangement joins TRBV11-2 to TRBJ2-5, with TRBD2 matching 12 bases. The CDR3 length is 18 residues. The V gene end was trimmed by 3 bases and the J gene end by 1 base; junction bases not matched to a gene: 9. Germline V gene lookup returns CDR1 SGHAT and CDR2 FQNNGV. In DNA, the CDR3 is TGTGCCAGCAGCTTTACAACTAGCGGGAGGAAGCCCCAAGAGACCCAGTACTTC. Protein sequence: CASSFTTSGRKPQETQYF.

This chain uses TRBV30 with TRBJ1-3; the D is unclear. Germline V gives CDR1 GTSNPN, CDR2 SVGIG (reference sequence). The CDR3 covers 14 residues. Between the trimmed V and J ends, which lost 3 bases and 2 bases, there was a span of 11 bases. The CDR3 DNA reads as TGTGCCTGGAGGGGCAGAACTCCTGGAAACACCATATATTTT. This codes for CAWRGRTPGNTIYF.

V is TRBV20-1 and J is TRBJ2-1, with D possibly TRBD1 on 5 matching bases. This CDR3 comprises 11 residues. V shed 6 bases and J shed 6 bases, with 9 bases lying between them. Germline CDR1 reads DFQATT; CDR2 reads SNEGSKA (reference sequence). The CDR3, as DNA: TGCAGTGCACTACAGGCCAATGAGCAGTTCTTC. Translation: CSALQANEQFF.

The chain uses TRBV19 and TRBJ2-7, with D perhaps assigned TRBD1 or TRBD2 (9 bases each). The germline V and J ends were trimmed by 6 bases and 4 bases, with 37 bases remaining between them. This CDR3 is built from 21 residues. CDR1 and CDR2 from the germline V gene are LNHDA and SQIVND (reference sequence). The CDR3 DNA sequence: TGTGCCAGTAGCCCCCACTCCCGACAGGGGGTTACAGCGGGAGGTTGGTACGAGCAGTACTTC. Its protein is CASSPHSRQGVTAGGWYEQYF.

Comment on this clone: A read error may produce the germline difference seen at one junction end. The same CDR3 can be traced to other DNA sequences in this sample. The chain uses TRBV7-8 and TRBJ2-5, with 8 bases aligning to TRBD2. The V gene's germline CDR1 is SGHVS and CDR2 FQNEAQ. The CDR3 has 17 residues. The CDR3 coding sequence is TGTGCCAGCAGCTCCCAGACTAGCGCACTAGGTGCAGAGACTCAGTACTTC. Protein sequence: CASSSQTSALGAETQYF.